The source of this T cell receptor (beta chain) is a study of blood T cell repertoires in COVID-19. Overall study context: COVID-19 samples collected from the United States, Italy and Spain covered acute and convalescent phases.

Participants spanned ages roughly 18 to 95 years and resided in some 22 US areas. Clinical histories supplied by participants themselves formed the basis of cohort assignment. Authors' methods: Nucleated cell number was recorded as an estimate derived from reference gene primer amplification. TCRdb keeps only in-frame clones here, not all; method: immunoSEQ multiplex PCR. V, J and clone size are taken as reported in that table, and D and trimming were inferred from the DNA itself. The table shows around 260,000 clones, with about nine tenths occurring only once. V was shortened by 8 bases and J by 4 bases, with 14 bases between the two germline ends. Germline V gene sequence: CDR1 LNHDA, CDR2 SQIVND (reference sequence). This CDR3 spans 13 amino acids.

The chain has TRBV19 and TRBJ2-5, with a tentative D call TRBD2 (6 bases). Material for sequencing was PBMCs or T cells enriched from blood (not recorded which). This clonotype originated in a woman aged 30 to 39 who had recovered from COVID-19. For the CDR3, the DNA is TGTGCCAGTGGGGACTTGATCCGAGAGACCCAGTACTTC. This encodes CASGDLIRETQYF.